The clone carrying this TCR beta chain was seen repeatedly, ten times or more. The data stem from a study of T cells after yellow fever vaccination. Each CDR3 protein gets one entry after TCRdb re-called the 5' RACE reads with MiXCR. The profile shows some 400,000 distinct CDR3 sequences, more than 5.5% of them singletons. Looked up from germline, CDR1 is ENHRY and CDR2 is SYGVKD. The CDR3 runs to 19 residues. Germline trimming cut 5 bases from V and 1 base from J; bases unmatched to any gene: 17. This chain joins TRBV10-3 and TRBJ2-1, with 7 bases fitting TRBD2. This TCR derives from a man younger than 45 who received the YFV17D yellow fever vaccine. Sequencing used PBMCs, obtained 5 days after the yellow fever booster vaccination. In nucleotides, the CDR3 is TGTGCCATCAGTCCCCGCTGGTCCGGTGGCGGGAGTTCCTACAATGAGCAGTTCTTC. Its translation: CAISPRWSGGGSSYNEQFF.